This T cell receptor beta chain was retrieved from a study of blood T cell repertoires in COVID-19 (TCRdb year 2020). In the study overall: The collaborator samples originated in the United States, Italy and Spain and spanned the acute and convalescent phases of COVID-19. The material from the prospective study consisted of cDNA or gDNA derived from T cells, B-cell-depleted T cells, or PBMCs. Deeply sampled blood TCRbeta repertoires from subjects exposed to, actively infected with, or recovered from COVID-19 were included in the dataset. A freely available public database, intended as a resource for researchers studying the immune response to SARS-CoV-2, is where the repertoires were released. Samples were obtained from the ongoing ImmuneRACE study (first 160 participants) and from over 1,000 subjects provided by 6 global collaborators. Nearly every sample came with metadata listing a de-identified subject ID, COVID-19 status, age in years and sex. Where available, HLA class I and class II types were taken from metadata supplied by the sample provider and were not determined by assay-based typing.

Details on this clone: Its antigen is not yet known. Base qualities are not recorded, but no much larger clone differs from it by a single base.

The immunoSEQ Assay, a bias-controlled multiplex PCR, was used to amplify TCRbeta CDR3 regions from genomic DNA. The original methods were these. The number of nucleated cells in each sample was estimated from the amplification of reference gene primers within the assay. To quantify the absolute abundance of each unique TCRbeta CDR3 rearrangement, sequence reads were collapsed and filtered. For each sample, productive Simpson clonality was calculated by taking the square root of Simpson's diversity index across productive rearrangements. As stored in TCRdb, this immuneACCESS dataset retains in-frame rearrangements with V and J assigned. A fraction of the clones does not appear; measured against another copy, unresolved V genes explain less than half of the discrepancy, and the remainder lacks a known reason. That table is the source of V, J and clone size, and D and trimming were worked out from the DNA. Here the sample has 87,000 or so clones; approximately 86% occur a single time. 2.5% to 3.5% of the sample comes from the top ten.

From a lookup of the germline V gene, CDR1 and CDR2 are MDHEN and SYDVKM. The CDR3 sequence holds 15 residues, the cysteine and phenylalanine included. Of the read, only the CDR3 DNA is kept; its 45 bases are in frame from base 1. Trimming removed 2 bases from V and 2 bases from J, leaving 13 bases between the germline ends. One collaborating source in Seattle enrolled patients while the patients were actively infected and followed the patients over time throughout the course of disease. Collaborating institutions collected whole blood in K2EDTA tubes following their own protocols. Collaborator samples were shipped for TCRbeta analysis as frozen whole blood, isolated PBMCs, or DNA extracted from either sample type. What the research found in general, with its limitations: The amount of clinical and demographic metadata varied by source and participant and was provided uncurated.

The receptor was derived from a woman aged 80 or over with COVID-19, enrolled during active disease. The specimen was peripheral blood. The chain uses TRBV28 and TRBJ2-7; the D gene remains uncertain. At the DNA level, the sequence is TGTGCCAGCAGTTTAGAGGCGACGCCGGCCTACGAGCAGTACTTC. It translates as CASSLEATPAYEQYF.